The 18 T cell receptor beta chains in this list originate from one sample, sequenced in a study of shared clonotypes between healthy human individuals. The data were produced by immunoSEQ multiplex PCR, yet TCRdb's version contains in-frame clones alone and is incomplete. The profile shows about 980,000 clones, about three quarters of them singletons. The sample was memory CD4+ T cells sorted from blood. Subset of the sample: CD45RA-negative fraction. The receptors stem from a man aged 18 to 35 in good health.

The V call is TRBV30, the J call TRBJ1-6; D ambiguous. The germline V gene encodes CDR1 GTSNPN and CDR2 SVGIG (reference sequence). The germline V and J ends were trimmed by 8 bases and 0 bases, with 17 bases remaining between them. This CDR3 region has 16 residues. Written as DNA, the CDR3 is TGTGCCCACTCGGGCAGCGTAAGCTCCTATAATTCACCCCTCCACTTT. Translation: CAHSGSVSSYNSPLHF.

The rearrangement links TRBV28 to TRBJ1-2; maybe TRBD1 (6 bases). The V gene lost 2 bases and the J gene lost 8 bases, with 15 bases spanning the gap. Per the germline V gene, CDR1 is MDHEN and CDR2 is SYDVKM. CDR3 size: 14 residues. The DNA of the CDR3 is TGTGCCAGCAGTTTAAAGGGGGGGGCGCGAGGCTACACCTTC. Its protein product is CASSLKGGARGYTF.

This sequence joins TRBV11-2 and TRBJ2-5; D remains ambiguous. The CDR3 sequence is 13 residues long. Germline loops: CDR1 SGHAT, CDR2 FQNNGV. The V gene lost 2 bases and the J gene lost 4 bases, with 8 bases spanning the gap. The CDR3 here is CASSLSHRETQYF. The CDR3 DNA is TGTGCCAGCAGCTTATCCCATCGAGAGACCCAGTACTTC.

V gene TRBV10-1 combines with J gene TRBJ2-6; D unclear. This CDR3 has 14 residues. V shed 6 bases and J shed 0 bases, with 6 bases lying between them. CDR1 is WNHNN, CDR2 SYGVQD, per germline (reference sequence). In nucleotides, the CDR3 is TGCGCCAGCAGCGCTGCCTCTGGGGCCAACGTCCTGACTTTC. Protein sequence: CASSAASGANVLTF.

V is TRBV4-1 and J is TRBJ2-5; 11 nucleotides line up with TRBD2. The DNA end favors TRBJ2-7, so the J call may be wrong. Germline assignment: CDR1 MGHRA and CDR2 YSYEKL. The CDR3 is 17 amino acids. DNA of the CDR3: TGCGCCAGCAGCCAAGATCTGCGTAGCGGGAGGGGATACGAGCAGTACTTC. Translated, it gives CASSQDLRSGRGYEQYF.

The rearrangement joins TRBV30 to TRBJ1-3; D call uncertain. This CDR3 has 14 amino acids. The germline V gene has CDR1 GTSNPN and CDR2 SVGIG (reference sequence). V dropped 0 bases and J dropped 0 bases, with 6 bases sitting between them. DNA for the CDR3: TGTGCCTGGAGTGTACTCAGCTCTGGAAACACCATATATTTT. Amino acid sequence: CAWSVLSSGNTIYF.

The table lists this clone with a count of one. The V and J genes are TRBV6-5 and TRBJ1-3; D is undetermined. Per germline, CDR1 MNHEY and CDR2 SVGAGI. The CDR3 loop spans 13 amino acids. V lost 6 bases and J lost 4, with 10 bases in between. The CDR3 nucleotides read TGTGCCAGCAGGACGGAGGTCGGAAACACCATATATTTT. Protein: CASRTEVGNTIYF.

This clone was seen repeatedly, ten times or more. This same CDR3 is encoded by further DNA sequences in the sample. In DNA form, the CDR3 reads TGTGCCAGCAGTTACTCGGACCCTCGGGAGACCCAGTACTTC. Translated: CASSYSDPRETQYF. The rearrangement uses TRBV6-6 and TRBJ2-5; D remains ambiguous. Germline-derived CDR1 and CDR2 are MNHNY and SVGAGI (reference sequence). V dropped 0 bases and J dropped 5 bases, with 10 bases sitting between them. The CDR3 totals 14 residues.

V is TRBV5-1 and J is TRBJ1-3; D gene unclear. Germline V gene lookup returns CDR1 SGHRS and CDR2 YFSETQ. The CDR3 runs to 15 residues. Deletions cut 0 bases from V and 0 bases from J, with 7 bases between. CDR3 nucleotide sequence: TGCGCCAGCAGCTTGGTCGGGTACTCTGGAAACACCATATATTTT. As protein: CASSLVGYSGNTIYF.

This clone has more than one count but fewer than ten. J is TRBJ2-1 and V is TRBV27; D ambiguous. This CDR3 has 13 amino acids. Trimming stripped 4 bases from V and 10 bases from J, with 14 bases between. The germline gives CDR1 MNHEY, CDR2 SMNVEV (reference sequence). CDR3 in amino acids: CASSSHTVWEQFF. CDR3 sequence (DNA): TGTGCCAGCAGTTCCCACACCGTTTGGGAGCAGTTCTTC.

CDR3 DNA: TGTGCCTGGAGTGTAACCCCTAGCGGTAATGAGCAGTTCTTC. Its translation is CAWSVTPSGNEQFF. The rearrangement joins TRBV30 to TRBJ2-1; 7 bases agree with TRBD2. The germline V gene has CDR1 GTSNPN and CDR2 SVGIG (reference sequence). The CDR3 totals 14 residues. Germline trimming cut 0 bases from V and 7 bases from J; bases unmatched to any gene: 6.

The rearrangement links TRBV6-1 to TRBJ1-2, with D perhaps matching TRBD1 (6 bases). V dropped 4 bases and J dropped 5 bases, with 14 bases sitting between them. The CDR3 spans 14 residues. Germline V gives CDR1 MNHNS, CDR2 SASEGT. CDR3 loop: CASSAYRESYGYTF. CDR3 coding DNA: TGTGCCAGCAGTGCGTACAGGGAATCGTATGGCTACACCTTC.

Worth noting for this clone: The same CDR3 is also encoded by other DNA sequences in this sample. The chain employs TRBV6-5 and TRBJ1-1, with unresolved D. The V end lost 5 bases, the J end lost 0 bases, and 7 bases lay between the germline ends. This CDR3 is built from 13 residues. Germline loops: CDR1 MNHEY, CDR2 SVGAGI. In nucleotides, the CDR3 is TGTGCCAGCAGTCGGACGGTGAACACTGAAGCTTTCTTT. This translates into CASSRTVNTEAFF.

The J gene is TRBJ2-7, the V gene TRBV30; D is undetermined. The germline V and J ends were trimmed by 1 base and 1 base, with 14 bases remaining between them. Germline V gene lookup returns CDR1 GTSNPN and CDR2 SVGIG (reference sequence). This CDR3 contains 15 residues. CDR3 sequence (DNA): TGTGCCTGGAGTGGAAAAACTTTTGGATCCTACGAGCAGTACTTC. Its translation is CAWSGKTFGSYEQYF.

For this clone: This same CDR3 is encoded by further DNA sequences in the sample. J is TRBJ2-1 and V is TRBV7-2; D is unresolved. This CDR3 is 15 amino acids long. V gave up 1 base and J gave up 0 bases, with 7 bases separating them. Germline values: CDR1 SGHTA, CDR2 FQGNSA. The CDR3 nucleotides are TGTGCCAGCAGCTTAGACCGTGACTCCTACAATGAGCAGTTCTTC. Protein product: CASSLDRDSYNEQFF.

The rearrangement links TRBV14 to TRBJ2-5; perhaps D is TRBD1 or TRBD2 (5 bases each). The CDR3 spans 15 residues. Germline lookup yields CDR1 SGHDN and CDR2 FVKESK. V dropped 1 base and J dropped 2 bases, with 11 bases sitting between them. This CDR3 reads CASSQGGFSQETQYF. The CDR3 bases are TGTGCCAGCAGCCAAGGGGGGTTCAGTCAAGAGACCCAGTACTTC.

The rearrangement uses TRBV30 and TRBJ2-1; a possible D gene is TRBD2 (6 bases). V shed 1 base and J shed 12 bases, with 13 bases lying between them. The germline gives CDR1 GTSNPN, CDR2 SVGIG (reference sequence). This CDR3 is 12 amino acids long. The CDR3 region is CAWSARRGSQFF. The CDR3 region has the DNA TGTGCCTGGAGTGCCAGACGGGGGTCGCAGTTCTTC.

This chain uses TRBV9 with TRBJ2-1, with TRBD1 matching 8 bases. Germline V CDR1 and CDR2: SGDLS, YYNGEE. The CDR3 is 15 amino acids. Trimming removed 4 bases from V and 6 bases from J; junction bases left unmatched: 9. The CDR3 region has the DNA TGTGCCAGCAGCCCCAAAGACAGGGGCGGCAATGAGCAGTTCTTC. Translated, it gives CASSPKDRGGNEQFF.